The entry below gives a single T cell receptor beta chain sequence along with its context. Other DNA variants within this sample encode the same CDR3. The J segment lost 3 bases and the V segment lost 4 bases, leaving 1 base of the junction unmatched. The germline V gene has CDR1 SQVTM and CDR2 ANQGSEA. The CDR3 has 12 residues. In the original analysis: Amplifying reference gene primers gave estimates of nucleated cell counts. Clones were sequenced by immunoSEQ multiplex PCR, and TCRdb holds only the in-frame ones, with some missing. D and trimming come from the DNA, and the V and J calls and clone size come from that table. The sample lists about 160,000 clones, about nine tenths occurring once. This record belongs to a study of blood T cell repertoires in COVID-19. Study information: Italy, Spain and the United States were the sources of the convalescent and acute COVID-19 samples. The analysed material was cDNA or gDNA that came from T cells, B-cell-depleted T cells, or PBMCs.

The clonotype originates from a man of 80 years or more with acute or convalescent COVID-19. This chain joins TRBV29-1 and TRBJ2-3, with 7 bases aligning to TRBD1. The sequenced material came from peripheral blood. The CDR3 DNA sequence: TGCAGCGTTGGACAGGGAACAGATACGCAGTATTTT. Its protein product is CSVGQGTDTQYF.